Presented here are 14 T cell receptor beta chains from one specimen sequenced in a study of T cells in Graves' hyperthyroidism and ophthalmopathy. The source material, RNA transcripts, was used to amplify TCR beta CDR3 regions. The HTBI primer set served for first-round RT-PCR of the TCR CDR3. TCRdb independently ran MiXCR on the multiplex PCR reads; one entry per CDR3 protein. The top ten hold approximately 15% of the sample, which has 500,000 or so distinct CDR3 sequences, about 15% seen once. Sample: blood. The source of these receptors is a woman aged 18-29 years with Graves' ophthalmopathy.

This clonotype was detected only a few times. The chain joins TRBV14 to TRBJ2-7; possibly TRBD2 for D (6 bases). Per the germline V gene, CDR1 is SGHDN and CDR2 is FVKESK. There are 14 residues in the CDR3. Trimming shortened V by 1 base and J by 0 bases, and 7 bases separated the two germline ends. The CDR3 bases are TGTGCCAGCAGCCAAGTGGGGGGCTCCTACGAGCAGTACTTC. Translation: CASSQVGGSYEQYF.

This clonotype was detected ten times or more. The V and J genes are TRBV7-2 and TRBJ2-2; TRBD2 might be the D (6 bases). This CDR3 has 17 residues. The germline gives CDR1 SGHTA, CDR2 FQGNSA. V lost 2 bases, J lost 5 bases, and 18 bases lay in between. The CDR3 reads CASSLRIQESGTGELFF. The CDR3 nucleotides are TGTGCCAGCAGCTTAAGGATACAAGAGAGCGGGACCGGGGAGCTGTTTTTT.

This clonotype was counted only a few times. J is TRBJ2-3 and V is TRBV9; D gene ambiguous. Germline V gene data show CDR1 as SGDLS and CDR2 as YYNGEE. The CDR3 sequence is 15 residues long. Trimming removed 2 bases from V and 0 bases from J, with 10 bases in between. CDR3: CASSVQLVSTDTQYF. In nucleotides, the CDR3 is TGTGCCAGCAGCGTCCAACTGGTTAGCACAGATACGCAGTATTTT.

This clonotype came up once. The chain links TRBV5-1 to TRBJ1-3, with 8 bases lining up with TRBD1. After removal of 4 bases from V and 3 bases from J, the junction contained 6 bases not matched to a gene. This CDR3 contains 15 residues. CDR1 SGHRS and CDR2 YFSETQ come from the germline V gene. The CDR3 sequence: CASSPGQGYGNTIYF. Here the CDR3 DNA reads TGCGCCAGCAGCCCCGGACAGGGCTATGGAAACACCATATATTTT.

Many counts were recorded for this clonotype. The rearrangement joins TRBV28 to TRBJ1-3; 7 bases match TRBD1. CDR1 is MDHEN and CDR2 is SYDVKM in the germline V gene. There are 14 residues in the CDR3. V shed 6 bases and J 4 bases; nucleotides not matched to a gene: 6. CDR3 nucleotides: TGTGCCAGCAGATTAGGGGGCTCAGGAAACACCATATATTTT. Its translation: CASRLGGSGNTIYF. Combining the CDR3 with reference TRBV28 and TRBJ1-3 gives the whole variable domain DVKVTQSSRYLVKRTGEKVFLECVQDMDHENMFWYRQDPGLGLRLIYFSYDVKMKEKGDIPEGYSVSREKKERFSLILESASTNQTSMYLCASRLGGSGNTIYFGEGSWLTVV.

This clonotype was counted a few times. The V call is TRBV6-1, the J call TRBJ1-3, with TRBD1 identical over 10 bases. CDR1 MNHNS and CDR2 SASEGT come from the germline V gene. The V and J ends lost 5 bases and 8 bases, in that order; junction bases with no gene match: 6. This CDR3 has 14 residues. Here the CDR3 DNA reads TGTGCCAGCAGTTACGGGACAGGGGTACACACCATATATTTT. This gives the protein CASSYGTGVHTIYF.

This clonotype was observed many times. Written as DNA, the CDR3 is TGCAGTGCTAGAGATACCGTGATGAACACTGAAGCTTTCTTT. It translates to CSARDTVMNTEAFF. This chain connects TRBV20-1 to TRBJ1-1, with D unclear. CDR3 length equals 14 residues. Deletions cut 0 bases from V and 0 bases from J, with 8 bases between. Looked up from germline, CDR1 is DFQATT and CDR2 is SNEGSKA (reference sequence).

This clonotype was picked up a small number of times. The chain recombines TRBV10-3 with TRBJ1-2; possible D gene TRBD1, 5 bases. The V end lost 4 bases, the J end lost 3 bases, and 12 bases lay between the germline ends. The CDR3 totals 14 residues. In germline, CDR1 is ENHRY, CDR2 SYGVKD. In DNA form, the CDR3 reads TGTGCCATCAGTGTTCTGGTGGGGCACTATGGCTACACCTTC. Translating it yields CAISVLVGHYGYTF.

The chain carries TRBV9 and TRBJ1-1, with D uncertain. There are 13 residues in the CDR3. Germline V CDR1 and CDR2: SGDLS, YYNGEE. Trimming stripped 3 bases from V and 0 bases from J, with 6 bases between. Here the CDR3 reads CASSAYLNTEAFF. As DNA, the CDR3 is TGTGCCAGCAGCGCCTACCTGAACACTGAAGCTTTCTTT.

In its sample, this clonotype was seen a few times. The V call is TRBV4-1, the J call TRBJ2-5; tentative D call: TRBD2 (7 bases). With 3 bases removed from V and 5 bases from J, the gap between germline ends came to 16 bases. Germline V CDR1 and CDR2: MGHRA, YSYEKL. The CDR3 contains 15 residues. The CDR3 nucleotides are TGCGCCAGCAGCCATCCCGAGGAGGGGGGGGAGACCCAGTACTTC. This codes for CASSHPEEGGETQYF.

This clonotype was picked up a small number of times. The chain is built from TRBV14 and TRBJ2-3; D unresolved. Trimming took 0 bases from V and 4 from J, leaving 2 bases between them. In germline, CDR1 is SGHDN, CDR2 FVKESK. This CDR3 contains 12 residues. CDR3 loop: CASSQESDTQYF. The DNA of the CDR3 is TGTGCCAGCAGCCAAGAGTCAGATACGCAGTATTTT.

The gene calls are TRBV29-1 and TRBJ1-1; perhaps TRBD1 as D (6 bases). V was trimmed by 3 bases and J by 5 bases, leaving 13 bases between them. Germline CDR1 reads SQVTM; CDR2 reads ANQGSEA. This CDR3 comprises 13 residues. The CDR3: CSVDQGRGTEAFF. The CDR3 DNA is TGCAGCGTTGACCAGGGGCGAGGAACTGAAGCTTTCTTT.

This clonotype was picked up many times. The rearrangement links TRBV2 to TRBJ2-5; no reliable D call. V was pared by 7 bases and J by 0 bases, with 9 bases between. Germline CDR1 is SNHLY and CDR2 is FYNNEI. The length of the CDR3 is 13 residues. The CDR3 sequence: CASIRRDQETQYF. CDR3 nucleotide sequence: TGTGCCAGCATACGTAGGGACCAAGAGACCCAGTACTTC.

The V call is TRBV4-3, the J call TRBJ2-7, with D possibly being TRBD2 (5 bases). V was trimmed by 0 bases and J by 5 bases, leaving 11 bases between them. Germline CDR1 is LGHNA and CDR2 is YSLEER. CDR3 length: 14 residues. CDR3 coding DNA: TGCGCCAGCAGCCAAGACTTCGAGCGGAACGAGCAGTACTTC. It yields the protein CASSQDFERNEQYF.